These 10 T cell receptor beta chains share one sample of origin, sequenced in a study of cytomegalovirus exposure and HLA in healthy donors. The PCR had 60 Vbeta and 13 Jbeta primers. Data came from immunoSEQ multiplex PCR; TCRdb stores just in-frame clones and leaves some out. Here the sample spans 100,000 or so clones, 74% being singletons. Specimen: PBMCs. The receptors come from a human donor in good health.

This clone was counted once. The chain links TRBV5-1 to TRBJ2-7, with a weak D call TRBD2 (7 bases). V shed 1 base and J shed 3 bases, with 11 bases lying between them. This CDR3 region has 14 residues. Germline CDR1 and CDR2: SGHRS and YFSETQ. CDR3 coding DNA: TGCGCCAGCAGCTTGAGGGGGGGGGACTACGAGCAGTACTTC. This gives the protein CASSLRGGDYEQYF.

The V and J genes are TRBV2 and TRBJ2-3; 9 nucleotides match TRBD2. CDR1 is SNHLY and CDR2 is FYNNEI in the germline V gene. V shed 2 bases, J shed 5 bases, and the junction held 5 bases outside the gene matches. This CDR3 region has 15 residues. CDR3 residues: CASSELAGVIDTQYF. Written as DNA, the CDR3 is TGTGCCAGCAGTGAATTAGCGGGAGTGATAGATACGCAGTATTTT.

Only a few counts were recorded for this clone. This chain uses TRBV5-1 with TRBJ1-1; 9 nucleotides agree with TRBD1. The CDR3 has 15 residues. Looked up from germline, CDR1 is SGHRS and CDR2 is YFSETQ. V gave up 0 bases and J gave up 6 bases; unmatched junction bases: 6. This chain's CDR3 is CASSLVFDRGSEAFF. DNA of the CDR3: TGCGCCAGCAGCTTGGTGTTCGACAGGGGGTCTGAAGCTTTCTTT.

As DNA, the CDR3 is TGCGCCAGCAGCGCTGGACTAGCGGTAGGGCTCACAGATACGCAGTATTTT. Translating it yields CASSAGLAVGLTDTQYF. The gene calls are TRBV5-1 and TRBJ2-3; 10 nucleotides agree with TRBD2. Germline lookup yields CDR1 SGHRS and CDR2 YFSETQ. V shed 4 bases, J shed 2 bases, and the junction held 10 bases outside the gene matches. The CDR3 is made up of 17 amino acids.

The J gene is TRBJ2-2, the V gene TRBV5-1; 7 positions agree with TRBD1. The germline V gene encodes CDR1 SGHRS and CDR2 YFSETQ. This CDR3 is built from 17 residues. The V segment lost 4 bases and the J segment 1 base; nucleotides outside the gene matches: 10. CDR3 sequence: CASSQHNTGENTGELFF. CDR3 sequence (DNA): TGCGCCAGCAGCCAACATAATACAGGGGAGAACACCGGGGAGCTGTTTTTT.

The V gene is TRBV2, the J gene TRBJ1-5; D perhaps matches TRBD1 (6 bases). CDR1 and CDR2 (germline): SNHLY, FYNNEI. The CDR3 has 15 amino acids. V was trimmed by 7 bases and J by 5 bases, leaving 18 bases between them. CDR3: CASNPGGGPHQPQHF. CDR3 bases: TGTGCCAGCAATCCTGGGGGGGGGCCGCATCAGCCCCAGCATTTT.

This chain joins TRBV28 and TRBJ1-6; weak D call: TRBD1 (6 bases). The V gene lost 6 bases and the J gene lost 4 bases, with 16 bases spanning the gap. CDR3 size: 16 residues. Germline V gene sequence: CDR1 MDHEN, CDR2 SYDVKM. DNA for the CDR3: TGTGCCAGCAGGGATACACTAGGACAGTATAATTCACCCCTCCACTTT. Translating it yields CASRDTLGQYNSPLHF.

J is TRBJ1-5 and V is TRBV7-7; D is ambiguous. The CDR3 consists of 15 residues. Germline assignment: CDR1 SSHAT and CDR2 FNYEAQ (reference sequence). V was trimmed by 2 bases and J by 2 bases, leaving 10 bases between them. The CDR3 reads CASSLSGIGNQPQHF. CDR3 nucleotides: TGTGCCAGCAGCTTATCGGGTATAGGCAATCAGCCCCAGCATTTT.

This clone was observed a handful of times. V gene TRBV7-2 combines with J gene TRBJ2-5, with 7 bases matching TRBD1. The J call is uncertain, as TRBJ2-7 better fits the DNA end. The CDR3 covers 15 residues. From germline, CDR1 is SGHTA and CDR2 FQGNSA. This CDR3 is CASSLRQGLSYEQYF. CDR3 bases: TGTGCCAGCAGCTTGAGACAGGGCCTTTCCTACGAGCAGTACTTC.

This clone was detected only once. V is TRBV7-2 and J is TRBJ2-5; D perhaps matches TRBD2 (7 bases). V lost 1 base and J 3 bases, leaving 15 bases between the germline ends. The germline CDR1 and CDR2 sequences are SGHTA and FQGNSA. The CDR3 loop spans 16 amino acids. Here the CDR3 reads CASSLGGLAAKETQYF. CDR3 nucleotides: TGTGCCAGCAGCTTAGGGGGGCTAGCGGCTAAAGAGACCCAGTACTTC.